Listed below are T cell receptor beta chains from one sample, sequenced in a study of T cell clonotyping in hematopoietic cell transplantation. Generated by immunoSEQ multiplex PCR, the TCRdb table keeps only in-frame clones and is missing some. The sample carries about 5,000 clones, 94% recorded once. Source: PBMCs, taken 180 days after allogeneic stem cell transplant. Receptor source: a male patient over 55 who had an allogeneic stem cell transplant from a related donor, so the T cells may come from the graft donor. Some clones in this sample may be carry-over from other donors' samples. The CDR3 runs from the conserved cysteine through the conserved F or W.

>TRBV7-6|TRBJ2-1
CASSRDYALDEQFF
>TRBV2|TRBJ2-7
CASNRDGDREQYF
>TRBV9|TRBJ2-1
CASSLAFDEQFF
>TRBV28|TRBJ1-2
CASSTGGYGYTF
>TRBV10-3|TRBJ2-1
CAIRGRTGEQFF
>TRBV5-4|TRBJ1-1
CASSLGDTEAFF
>TRBV27|TRBJ2-7
CASSSGTAPLGEQYF
>TRBV5-1|TRBJ2-6
CASSFTPTNVLIF
>TRBV6-1|TRBJ1-5
CASSTGWDQPQHF
>TRBV30|TRBJ2-1
CAGGPTASYNEQFF
>TRBV9|TRBJ1-1
CASSSEDRGNTEAFF
>TRBV29-1|TRBJ2-7
CSVRTGSSYEQYF
>TRBV5-1|TRBJ2-1
CASSLTQGPYNEQFF
>TRBV7-8|TRBJ1-1
CASSQRRDRTGNTEAFF
>TRBV5-8|TRBJ1-5
CASSSRDGRNQPQHF
>TRBV27|TRBJ1-2
CASSQTANYGYTF
>TRBV30|TRBJ1-1
CAWSTRGGTEAFF